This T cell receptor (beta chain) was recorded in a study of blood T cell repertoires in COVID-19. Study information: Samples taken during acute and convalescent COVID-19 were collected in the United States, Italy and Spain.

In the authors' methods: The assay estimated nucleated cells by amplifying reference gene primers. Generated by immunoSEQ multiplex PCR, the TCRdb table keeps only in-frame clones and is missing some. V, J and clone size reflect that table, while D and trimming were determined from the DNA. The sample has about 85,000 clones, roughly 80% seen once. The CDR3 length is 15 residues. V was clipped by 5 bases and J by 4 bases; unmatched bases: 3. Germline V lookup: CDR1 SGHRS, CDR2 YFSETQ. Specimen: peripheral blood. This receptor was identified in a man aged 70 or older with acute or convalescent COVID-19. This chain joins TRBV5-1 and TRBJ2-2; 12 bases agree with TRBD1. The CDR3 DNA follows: TGCGCCAGCAGGGGACAGGGGGCGCGCACCGGGGAGCTGTTTTTT. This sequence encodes CASRGQGARTGELFF. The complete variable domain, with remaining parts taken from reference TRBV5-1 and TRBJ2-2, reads KAGVTQTPRYLIKTRGQQVTLSCSPISGHRSVSWYQQTPGQGLQFLFEYFSETQRNKGNFPGRFSGRQFSNSRSEMNVSTLELGDSALYLCASRGQGARTGELFFGEGSRLTVL.